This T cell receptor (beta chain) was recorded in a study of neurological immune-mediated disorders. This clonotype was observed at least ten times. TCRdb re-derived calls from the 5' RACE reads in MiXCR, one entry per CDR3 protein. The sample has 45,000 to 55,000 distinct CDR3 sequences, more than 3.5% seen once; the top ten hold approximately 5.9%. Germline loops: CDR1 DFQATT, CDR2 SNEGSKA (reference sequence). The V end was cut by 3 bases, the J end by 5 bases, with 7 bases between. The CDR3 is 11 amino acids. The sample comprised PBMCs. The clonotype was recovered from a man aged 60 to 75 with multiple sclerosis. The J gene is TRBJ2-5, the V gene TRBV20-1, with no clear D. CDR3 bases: TGCAGTGCTAGGGCACGGGAGACCCAGTACTTC. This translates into CSARARETQYF.